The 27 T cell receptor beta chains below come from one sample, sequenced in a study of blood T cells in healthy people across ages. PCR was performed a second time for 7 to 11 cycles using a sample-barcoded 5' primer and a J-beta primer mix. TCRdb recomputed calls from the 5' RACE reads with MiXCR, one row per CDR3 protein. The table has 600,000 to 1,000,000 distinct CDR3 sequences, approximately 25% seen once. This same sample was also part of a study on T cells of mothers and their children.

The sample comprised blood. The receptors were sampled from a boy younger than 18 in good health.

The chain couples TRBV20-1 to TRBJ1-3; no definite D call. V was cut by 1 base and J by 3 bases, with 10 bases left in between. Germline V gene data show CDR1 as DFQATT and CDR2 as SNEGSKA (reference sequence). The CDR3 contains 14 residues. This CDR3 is CSARGITNGNTIYF. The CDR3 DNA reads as TGCAGTGCTAGAGGGATTACCAATGGAAACACCATATATTTT.

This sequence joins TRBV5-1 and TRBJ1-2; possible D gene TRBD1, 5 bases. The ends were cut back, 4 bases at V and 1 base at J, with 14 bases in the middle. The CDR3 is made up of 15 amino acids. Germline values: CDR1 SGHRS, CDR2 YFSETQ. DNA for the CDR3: TGCGCCAGCAGCCAAGGACAAGGCCTTAACTATGGCTACACCTTC. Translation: CASSQGQGLNYGYTF. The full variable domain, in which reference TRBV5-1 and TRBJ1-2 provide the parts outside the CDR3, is KAGVTQTPRYLIKTRGQQVTLSCSPISGHRSVSWYQQTPGQGLQFLFEYFSETQRNKGNFPGRFSGRQFSNSRSEMNVSTLELGDSALYLCASSQGQGLNYGYTFGSGTRLTVV.

CDR3 bases: TGTGCCAGCAGCCAGACAGGGGTCGATGGCTACACCTTC. This sequence encodes CASSQTGVDGYTF. This chain links TRBV28 with TRBJ1-2, with 8 bases that match TRBD1. CDR3 length equals 13 residues. Germline values: CDR1 MDHEN, CDR2 SYDVKM. V lost 6 bases, J lost 6 bases, and 6 bases stayed unmatched.

The CDR3 reads CSAPRAGTSGRSTYEQYF. For the CDR3, the DNA is TGCAGTGCGCCCCGCGCCGGGACTAGCGGGAGAAGCACCTACGAGCAGTACTTC. The gene calls are TRBV20-1 and TRBJ2-7, with TRBD2 matching 14 bases. The V gene's germline CDR1 is DFQATT and CDR2 SNEGSKA (reference sequence). This CDR3 is 18 amino acids long. V lost 6 bases, J lost 2 bases, and 15 bases stayed unmatched.

The CDR3: CSATPAVVYNEQFF. The CDR3 nucleotides are TGCAGTGCTACGCCGGCAGTAGTCTACAATGAGCAGTTCTTC. The V gene is TRBV20-1, the J gene TRBJ2-1, with unresolved D. CDR1 is DFQATT and CDR2 is SNEGSKA in the germline V gene (reference sequence). The germline V and J ends were trimmed by 4 bases and 3 bases, with 13 bases remaining between them. The CDR3 is 14 residues long.

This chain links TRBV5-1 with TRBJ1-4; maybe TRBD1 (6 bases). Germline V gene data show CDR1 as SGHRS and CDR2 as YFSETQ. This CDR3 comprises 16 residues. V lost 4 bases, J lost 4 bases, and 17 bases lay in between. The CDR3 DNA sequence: TGCGCCAGCAGCCGGAGGGGGTCCGGTGGTAATGAAAAACTGTTTTTT. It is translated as CASSRRGSGGNEKLFF. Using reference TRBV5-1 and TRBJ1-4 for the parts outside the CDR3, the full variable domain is KAGVTQTPRYLIKTRGQQVTLSCSPISGHRSVSWYQQTPGQGLQFLFEYFSETQRNKGNFPGRFSGRQFSNSRSEMNVSTLELGDSALYLCASSRRGSGGNEKLFFGSGTQLSVL.

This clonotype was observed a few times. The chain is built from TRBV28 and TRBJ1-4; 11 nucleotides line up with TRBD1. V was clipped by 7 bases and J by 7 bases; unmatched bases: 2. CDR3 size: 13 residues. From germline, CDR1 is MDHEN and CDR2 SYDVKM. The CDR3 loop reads CASKDRGLEKLFF. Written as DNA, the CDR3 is TGTGCCAGCAAGGACAGGGGGCTTGAAAAACTGTTTTTT.

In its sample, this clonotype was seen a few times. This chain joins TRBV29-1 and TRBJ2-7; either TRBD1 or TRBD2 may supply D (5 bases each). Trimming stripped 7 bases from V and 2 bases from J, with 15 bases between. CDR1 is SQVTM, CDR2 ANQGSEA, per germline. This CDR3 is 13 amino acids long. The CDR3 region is CSEEVGDPYEQYF. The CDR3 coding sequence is TGCAGCGAGGAGGTTGGGGACCCCTACGAGCAGTACTTC.

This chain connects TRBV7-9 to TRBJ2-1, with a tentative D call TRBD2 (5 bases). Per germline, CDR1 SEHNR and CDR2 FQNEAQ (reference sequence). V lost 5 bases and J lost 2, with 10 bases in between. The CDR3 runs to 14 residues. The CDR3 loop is CASSQIGTYNEQFF. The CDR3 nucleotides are TGTGCCAGCAGCCAGATCGGGACCTACAATGAGCAGTTCTTC.

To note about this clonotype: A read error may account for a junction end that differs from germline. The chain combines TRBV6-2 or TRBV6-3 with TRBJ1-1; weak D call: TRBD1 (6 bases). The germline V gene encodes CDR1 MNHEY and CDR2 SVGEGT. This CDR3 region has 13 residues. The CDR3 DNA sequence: TGTGCCAGCATGTTGACAGGCGGCACTGAGGCTTTCTTT. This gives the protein CASMLTGGTEAFF.

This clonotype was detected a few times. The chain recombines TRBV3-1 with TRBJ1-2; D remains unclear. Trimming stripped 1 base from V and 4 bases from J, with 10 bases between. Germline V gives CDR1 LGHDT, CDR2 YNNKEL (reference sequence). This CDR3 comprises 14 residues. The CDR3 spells CASSQGEGFYGYTF. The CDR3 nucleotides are TGTGCCAGCAGCCAAGGGGAGGGATTCTATGGCTACACCTTC. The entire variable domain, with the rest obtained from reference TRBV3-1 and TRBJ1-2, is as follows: DTAVSQTPKYLVTQMGNDKSIKCEQNLGHDTMYWYKQDSKKFLKIMFSYNNKELIINETVPNRFSPKSPDKAHLNLHINSLELGDSAVYFCASSQGEGFYGYTFGSGTRLTVV.

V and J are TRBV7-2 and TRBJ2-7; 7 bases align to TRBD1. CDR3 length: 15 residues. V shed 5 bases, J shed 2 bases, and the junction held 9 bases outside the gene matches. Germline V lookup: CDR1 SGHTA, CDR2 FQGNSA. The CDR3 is CASSLLGTVAYEQYF. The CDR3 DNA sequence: TGTGCCAGCAGCCTCCTTGGGACAGTGGCCTACGAGCAGTACTTC.

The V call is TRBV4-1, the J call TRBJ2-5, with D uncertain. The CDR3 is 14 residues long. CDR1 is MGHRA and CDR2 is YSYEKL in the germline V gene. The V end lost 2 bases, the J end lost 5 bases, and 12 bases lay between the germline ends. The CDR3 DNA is TGCGCCAGCAGCCAATCGATAGGTCAGGAGACCCAGTACTTC. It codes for CASSQSIGQETQYF.

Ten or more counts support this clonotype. The CDR3 region is CSVESPYIGGSEQFF. The CDR3 DNA is TGCAGCGTTGAAAGCCCCTACATCGGGGGAAGTGAGCAGTTCTTC. This rearrangement joins TRBV29-1 to TRBJ2-5; D perhaps matches TRBD2 (6 bases). The tail of the sequence fits TRBJ2-1 better, so the J call may be wrong. Germline CDR1 and CDR2: SQVTM and ANQGSEA. The CDR3 extends over 15 amino acids.

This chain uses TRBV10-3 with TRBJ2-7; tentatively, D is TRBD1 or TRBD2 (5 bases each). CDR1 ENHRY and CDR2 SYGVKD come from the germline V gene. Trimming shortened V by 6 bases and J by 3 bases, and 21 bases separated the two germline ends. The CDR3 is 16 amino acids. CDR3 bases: TGTGCCATCAGGGGGGTAGGGCCGGCGGTAGGCTACGAGCAGTACTTC. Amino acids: CAIRGVGPAVGYEQYF.

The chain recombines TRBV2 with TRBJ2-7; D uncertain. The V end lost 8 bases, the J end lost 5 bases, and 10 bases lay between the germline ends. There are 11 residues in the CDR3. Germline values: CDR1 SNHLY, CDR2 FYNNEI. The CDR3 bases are TGTGCCAGCTTGGGCCGGCACGAGCAGTACTTC. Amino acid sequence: CASLGRHEQYF.

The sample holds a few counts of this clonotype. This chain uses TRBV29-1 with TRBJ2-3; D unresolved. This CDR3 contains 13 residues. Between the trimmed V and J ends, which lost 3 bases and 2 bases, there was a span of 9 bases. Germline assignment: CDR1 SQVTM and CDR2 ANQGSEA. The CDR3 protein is CSVEVSFTDTQYF. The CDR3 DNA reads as TGCAGCGTTGAGGTCTCCTTCACAGATACGCAGTATTTT.

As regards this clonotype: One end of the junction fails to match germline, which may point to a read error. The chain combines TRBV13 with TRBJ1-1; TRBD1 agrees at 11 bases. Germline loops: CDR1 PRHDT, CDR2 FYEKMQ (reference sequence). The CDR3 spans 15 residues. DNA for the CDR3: TGTGCCAGCAGCGACCGGACAGGGGGCGACACTGAAGCTTCCTTT. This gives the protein CASSDRTGGDTEASF.

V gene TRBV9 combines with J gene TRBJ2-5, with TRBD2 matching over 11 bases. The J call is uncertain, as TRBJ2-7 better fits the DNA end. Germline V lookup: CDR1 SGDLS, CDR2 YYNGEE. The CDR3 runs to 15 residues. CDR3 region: CASSVVAGGPSEQYF. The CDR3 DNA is TGTGCCAGCAGCGTAGTAGCGGGAGGGCCCTCCGAGCAGTACTTC.

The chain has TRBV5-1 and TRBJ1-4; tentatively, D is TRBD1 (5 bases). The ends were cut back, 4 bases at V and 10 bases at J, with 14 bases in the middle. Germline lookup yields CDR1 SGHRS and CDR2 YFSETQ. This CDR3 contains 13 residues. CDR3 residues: CASSPTTGPKLFF. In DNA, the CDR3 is TGCGCCAGCAGCCCCACCACAGGTCCAAAACTGTTTTTT. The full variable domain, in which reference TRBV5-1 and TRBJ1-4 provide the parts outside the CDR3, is KAGVTQTPRYLIKTRGQQVTLSCSPISGHRSVSWYQQTPGQGLQFLFEYFSETQRNKGNFPGRFSGRQFSNSRSEMNVSTLELGDSALYLCASSPTTGPKLFFGSGTQLSVL.

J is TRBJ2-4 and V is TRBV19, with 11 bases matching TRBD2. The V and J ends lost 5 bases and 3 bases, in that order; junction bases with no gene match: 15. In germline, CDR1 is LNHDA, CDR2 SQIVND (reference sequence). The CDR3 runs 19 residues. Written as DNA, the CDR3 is TGTGCCAGTAGTGAGACTAGCGGGGCGGCCCGGGGAAGCAAAAACATTCAGTACTTC. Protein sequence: CASSETSGAARGSKNIQYF. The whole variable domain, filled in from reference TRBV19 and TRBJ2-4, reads DGGITQSPKYLFRKEGQNVTLSCEQNLNHDAMYWYRQDPGQGLRLIYYSQIVNDFQKGDIAEGYSVSREKKESFPLTVTSAQKNPTAFYLCASSETSGAARGSKNIQYFGAGTRLSVL.

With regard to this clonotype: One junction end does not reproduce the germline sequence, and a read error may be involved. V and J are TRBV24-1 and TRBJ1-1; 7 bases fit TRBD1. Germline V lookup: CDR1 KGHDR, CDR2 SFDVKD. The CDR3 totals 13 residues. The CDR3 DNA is TGTGCCACCAGTGATGTGCTAGGCAGGGGGTTCCCTTTT. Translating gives CATSDVLGRGFPF.

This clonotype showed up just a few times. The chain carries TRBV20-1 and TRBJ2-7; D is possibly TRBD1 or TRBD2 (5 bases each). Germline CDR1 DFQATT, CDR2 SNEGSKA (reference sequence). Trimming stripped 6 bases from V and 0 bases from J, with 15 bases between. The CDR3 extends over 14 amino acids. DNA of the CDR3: TGCAGTGCGACGGGACCGCTTGACTCCTACGAGCAGTACTTC. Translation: CSATGPLDSYEQYF.

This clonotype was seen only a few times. Here the CDR3 DNA reads TGTGCCAGCAGTTTAATTGGTGGTTCTATACCTTATGAGCAGTACTTC. Translated, it gives CASSLIGGSIPYEQYF. The V gene is TRBV28, the J gene TRBJ2-7; D is unclear. V shed 2 bases and J shed 7 bases, with 21 bases lying between them. The CDR3 is 16 amino acids. Germline CDR1 reads MDHEN; CDR2 reads SYDVKM.

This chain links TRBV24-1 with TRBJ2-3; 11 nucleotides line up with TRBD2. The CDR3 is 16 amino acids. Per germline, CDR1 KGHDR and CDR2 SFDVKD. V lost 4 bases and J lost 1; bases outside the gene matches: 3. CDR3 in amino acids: CATSDPGLAGTDTQYF. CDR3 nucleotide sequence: TGTGCCACCAGTGACCCGGGACTAGCGGGCACAGATACGCAGTATTTT.

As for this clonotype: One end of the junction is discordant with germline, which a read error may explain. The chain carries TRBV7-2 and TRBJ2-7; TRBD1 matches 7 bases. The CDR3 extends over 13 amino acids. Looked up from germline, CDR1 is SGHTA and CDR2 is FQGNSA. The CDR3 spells CASSFDRVYEQYF. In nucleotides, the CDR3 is TGCGCCAGCAGTTTCGACAGGGTTTACGAGCAGTACTTC.

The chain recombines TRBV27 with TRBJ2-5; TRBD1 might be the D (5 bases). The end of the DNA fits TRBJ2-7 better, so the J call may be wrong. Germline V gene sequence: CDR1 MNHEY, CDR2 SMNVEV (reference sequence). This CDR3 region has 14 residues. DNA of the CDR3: TGTGCCAGCAGTCCCGATCGGTCGCAGGGCGAGCAGTACTTC. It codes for CASSPDRSQGEQYF.